Below, 14 T cell receptor beta chains from the same sample are listed, as sequenced in a study of CD8 T cells in Susac syndrome. RNA was extracted with the RNeasy kit, and a quantity of about 0.45 to 1 ug was reverse transcribed using random hexamers. In TCRdb, the immunoSEQ multiplex PCR reads were re-called with MiXCR into one record per CDR3 protein. The table lists about 430,000 distinct CDR3 sequences, approximately 85% of them singletons. Sequenced material: CD8+ T cells from PBMCs. The receptors were gathered from a human donor with multiple sclerosis.

The chain joins TRBV5-1 to TRBJ2-1; D is unresolved. V was shortened by 9 bases and J by 5 bases, with 21 bases between the two germline ends. CDR3 length: 15 residues. Germline assignment: CDR1 SGHRS and CDR2 YFSETQ. CDR3 nucleotides: TGCGCCATCACAGTGACGGTTCGTATTGACAATGAGCAGTTCTTC. Amino acids: CAITVTVRIDNEQFF.

As DNA, the CDR3 is TGTGCCAGCAGTTACTCGGACCCCGGGTATGGCTACACCTTC. Its protein is CASSYSDPGYGYTF. The V and J genes are TRBV6-2 or TRBV6-3 and TRBJ1-2; D not certain. From germline, CDR1 is MNHEY and CDR2 SVGEGT. V was cut by 0 bases and J by 5 bases, with 10 bases left in between. This CDR3 is built from 14 residues.

The rearrangement links TRBV3-1 to TRBJ2-7; 11 nucleotides agree with TRBD2. Germline assignment: CDR1 LGHDT and CDR2 YNNKEL (reference sequence). The CDR3 totals 18 residues. V dropped 0 bases and J dropped 7; count of bases not matched to a gene: 14. DNA of the CDR3: TGTGCCAGCAGCCAAGATCAATTGGCTAGCGGGGGGACGGGAGAGCAGTACTTC. Protein sequence: CASSQDQLASGGTGEQYF.

This clonotype appeared a few times. This chain connects TRBV5-1 to TRBJ2-3, with TRBD2 matching 16 bases. CDR1 is SGHRS, CDR2 YFSETQ, per germline. V lost 2 bases, J lost 0 bases, and 3 bases stayed unmatched. The CDR3 is 18 residues long. The CDR3 sequence: CASSFGTSGGASTDTQYF. The CDR3 nucleotides are TGCGCCAGCAGCTTCGGGACTAGCGGGGGGGCTAGCACAGATACGCAGTATTTT.

The V call is TRBV4-1, the J call TRBJ1-5, with 9 positions matching TRBD1. This CDR3 comprises 15 residues. Germline CDR1 reads MGHRA; CDR2 reads YSYEKL. V was clipped by 5 bases and J by 1 base; unmatched bases: 3. The CDR3 region has the DNA TGCGCCAGCAGCGACAGGGGGTCCAGCAATCAGCCCCAGCATTTT. It specifies CASSDRGSSNQPQHF.

This clonotype was picked up a small number of times. The rearrangement joins TRBV6-5 to TRBJ2-1; D not certain. The CDR3 sequence is 15 residues long. CDR1 and CDR2 from the germline V gene are MNHEY and SVGAGI. V lost 1 base, J lost 5 bases, and 12 bases lay in between. CDR3: CASSYLGYNDNEQFF. In DNA form, the CDR3 reads TGTGCCAGCAGTTACTTGGGGTACAACGACAATGAGCAGTTCTTC.

This rearrangement joins TRBV4-1 to TRBJ1-2; TRBD1 might be the D (5 bases). This CDR3 region has 17 residues. The V gene's germline CDR1 is MGHRA and CDR2 YSYEKL. V lost 5 bases and J 8 bases, leaving 27 bases between the germline ends. CDR3 in DNA: TGCGCCAGCAGCTCGCACTCCTGGGCAGGGAGTGAGAAAGGCTACACCTTC. It is translated as CASSSHSWAGSEKGYTF.

This rearrangement joins TRBV19 to TRBJ1-5, with a possible D match to TRBD1 (5 bases). The CDR3 loop spans 14 amino acids. Germline-derived CDR1 and CDR2 are LNHDA and SQIVND (reference sequence). V lost 7 bases, J lost 7 bases, and 17 bases lay in between. The CDR3 sequence is CASNYEGTGQPQHF. DNA of the CDR3: TGTGCCAGTAACTATGAAGGGACTGGCCAGCCCCAGCATTTT. Based on the CDR3 plus reference TRBV19 and TRBJ1-5, the full variable domain is DGGITQSPKYLFRKEGQNVTLSCEQNLNHDAMYWYRQDPGQGLRLIYYSQIVNDFQKGDIAEGYSVSREKKESFPLTVTSAQKNPTAFYLCASNYEGTGQPQHFGDGTRLSIL.

This clonotype was seen only once. CDR3 sequence reads: CASSLSSLGLSNTEAFF. The CDR3 nucleotides are TGTGCCAGCAGCTTAAGTAGTTTAGGGTTGAGTAACACTGAAGCTTTCTTT. The chain is built from TRBV7-9 and TRBJ1-1; D is uncertain. The ends were cut back, 2 bases at V and 2 bases at J, with 18 bases in the middle. The germline V gene has CDR1 SEHNR and CDR2 FQNEAQ (reference sequence). The CDR3 length is 17 residues.

The J gene is TRBJ1-1, the V gene TRBV20-1, with D possibly being TRBD1 (6 bases). The germline V gene has CDR1 DFQATT and CDR2 SNEGSKA (reference sequence). V was shortened by 6 bases and J by 5 bases, with 19 bases between the two germline ends. The CDR3 consists of 14 residues. The DNA of the CDR3 is TGCAGTGCGGCACCTACAGGGTGGGGTACTGAAGCTTTCTTT. Protein sequence: CSAAPTGWGTEAFF.

The chain couples TRBV3-1 to TRBJ1-1; possibly TRBD1 for D (5 bases). The length of the CDR3 is 17 residues. V lost 1 base and J lost 2, with 17 bases in between. The V gene's germline CDR1 is LGHDT and CDR2 YNNKEL (reference sequence). The CDR3 is CASSQGPLEGYNTEAFF. DNA for the CDR3: TGTGCCAGCAGCCAAGGGCCCCTGGAGGGGTATAACACTGAAGCTTTCTTT.

The rearrangement uses TRBV7-3 and TRBJ2-2; TRBD1 is a possible D gene (6 bases). This CDR3 has 15 residues. From germline, CDR1 is SGHTA and CDR2 FQGTGA. With 2 bases removed from V and 7 bases from J, the gap between germline ends came to 14 bases. For the CDR3, the DNA is TGTGCCAGCAGCTTACTGGGGGCCGGCGGCGGGGAGCTGTTTTTT. This translates into CASSLLGAGGGELFF.

The chain carries TRBV19 and TRBJ2-2, with unresolved D. The CDR3 contains 14 residues. Germline loops: CDR1 LNHDA, CDR2 SQIVND (reference sequence). Between the trimmed V and J ends, which lost 3 bases and 4 bases, there was a span of 9 bases. For the CDR3, the DNA is TGTGCCAGTAGTATCGGTAAACTCACCGGGGAGCTGTTTTTT. Amino acid sequence: CASSIGKLTGELFF.

This chain links TRBV2 with TRBJ1-2; D possibly corresponds to TRBD1 (5 bases). Germline CDR1 SNHLY, CDR2 FYNNEI. The CDR3 loop spans 12 amino acids. The CDR3 loop reads CAVKVGHYGYTF. CDR3 sequence (DNA): TGTGCTGTCAAAGTGGGACACTATGGCTACACCTTC.